This T cell receptor (beta chain) stems from a study of vaccination effects on CD4 cells after COVID-19. Study-level information: Before sequencing, viral peptide pools were used by the ViraFEST assay to expand antigen-specific CD4+ T cells.

Here immunoSEQ multiplex PCR was the method, and the copy in TCRdb shows in-frame clones only, minus some. The table includes tens of thousands of clones, approximately 71% detected once. When ten to eleven days of culture had elapsed, CD4+ T cells were isolated. Vaccinated recipients, who were negative for nucleocapsid antibodies, had no history of SARS-CoV-2 infection. On both days 3 and 7, half of the culture medium was replaced with IL-2 medium. To note about this clone: Its antigen remains unknown.

Whole-study results and caveats: Cross-reactivity toward common cold coronaviruses was confined to only 1 of 255 vaccine-induced clones in healthy vaccinees.

Sequencing was performed on CD4+ T cells from PBMCs cultured without peptide, taken before COVID-19 vaccination. This TCR was sampled from a human donor who received a COVID-19 vaccine.

The CDR3 bases are TGTGCCACCAGGGGGGACACAGATACGCAGTATTTT. It translates to CATRGDTDTQYF. The genes are TRBV24-1 and TRBJ2-3; D assignment may be TRBD1 or TRBD2 (5 bases each). The CDR3 sequence is 12 residues long. Trimming removed 7 bases at V and 2 bases at J, with 6 bases between. Germline V gene sequence: CDR1 KGHDR, CDR2 SFDVKD.